Detailed here is one T cell receptor (beta chain). Measured with immunoSEQ multiplex PCR; TCRdb has only the in-frame clones, and not every one. The sample consists of some 660,000 clones, approximately 87% of them appearing once. The sample originates from a study of shared T cell receptors in the human thymus. Germline assignment: CDR1 SGHVS and CDR2 FQNEAQ. The CDR3 length is 13 residues. V lost 5 bases and J lost 4, with 11 bases in between. These data also featured in a second study, about human thymus T cells. Turning to that study: Those donating were healthy Finnish infants in corrective surgery for congenital heart defects. During corrective heart surgery, resections were taken, and the thymus tissue came from them. Thymic and blood repertoires appeared to show biased V and J gene usage.

The chain uses TRBV7-8 and TRBJ1-2; D call uncertain. Sequencing was carried out using thymocytes. The receptor was isolated from a boy younger than two with a congenital heart defect. CDR3 nucleotide sequence: TGTGCCAGCAGCATTACAGATCCCTATGGCTACACCTTC. Translation: CASSITDPYGYTF.